Below are 21 T cell receptor beta chains sequenced from a single sample in a study of T cell clonotyping in hematopoietic cell transplantation. Only in-frame clones appear in the TCRdb table, and some are missing; sequencing was by immunoSEQ multiplex PCR. Here the sample spans 35,000 to 45,000 clones, roughly 88% being singletons. The specimen was peripheral blood mononuclear cells. These receptors all stem from a woman aged 40 to 50 in good health. Some clones in this sample may be carry-over from other donors' samples.

This rearrangement joins TRBV9 to TRBJ2-7, with D possibly being TRBD1 (5 bases). The germline CDR1 and CDR2 sequences are SGDLS and YYNGEE. CDR3 length equals 13 residues. Trimming pared 0 bases from V and 2 bases from J, leaving 6 bases between. The CDR3 reads CASSVGQTYEQYF. For the CDR3, the DNA is TGTGCCAGCAGCGTAGGACAGACCTACGAGCAGTACTTC.

The chain employs TRBV19 and TRBJ2-5; 11 bases align to TRBD1. The J segment lost 3 bases and the V segment lost 2 bases, leaving 5 bases of the junction unmatched. This CDR3 is 16 amino acids long. Germline assignment: CDR1 LNHDA and CDR2 SQIVND (reference sequence). The CDR3 region is CASSITGTGGKETQYF. CDR3 nucleotides: TGTGCCAGTAGTATAACCGGGACAGGGGGGAAAGAGACCCAGTACTTC.

This sequence joins TRBV28 and TRBJ1-2, with D possibly TRBD1 on 5 matching bases. The CDR3 contains 11 residues. The V end lost 11 bases, the J end lost 6 bases, and 13 bases lay between the germline ends. Germline CDR1 and CDR2: MDHEN and SYDVKM. CDR3 in DNA: TGTGCCCTTCGGGAAGGGGATGGCTACACCTTC. This translates into CALREGDGYTF.

J is TRBJ2-1 and V is TRBV5-1; 10 bases match TRBD2. V was clipped by 0 bases and J by 0 bases; unmatched bases: 9. CDR3 length: 19 amino acids. The germline CDR1 and CDR2 sequences are SGHRS and YFSETQ. The CDR3 DNA reads TGCGCCAGCAGCTTGGCTGAGACTAGCGGGTTCGACTCCTACAATGAGCAGTTCTTC. Protein: CASSLAETSGFDSYNEQFF. The variable domain in full, with the rest retrieved from reference TRBV5-1 and TRBJ2-1, is KAGVTQTPRYLIKTRGQQVTLSCSPISGHRSVSWYQQTPGQGLQFLFEYFSETQRNKGNFPGRFSGRQFSNSRSEMNVSTLELGDSALYLCASSLAETSGFDSYNEQFFGPGTRLTVL.

The chain uses TRBV30 and TRBJ2-3; weak D call: TRBD2 (5 bases). This CDR3 contains 16 residues. Trimming pared 8 bases from V and 6 bases from J, leaving 27 bases between. The germline CDR1 and CDR2 sequences are GTSNPN and SVGIG (reference sequence). CDR3 bases: TGTGCCCTCAAGGAAGCGGAACCTCGCCGGAGGGATACGCAGTATTTT. Its protein product is CALKEAEPRRRDTQYF.

The chain combines TRBV7-2 with TRBJ2-5; the D is unclear. The V and J ends lost 2 bases and 0 bases respectively, with 10 bases between them. Per germline, CDR1 SGHTA and CDR2 FQGNSA. CDR3 length: 15 amino acids. CDR3 residues: CASSLLWEDQETQYF. Written as DNA, the CDR3 is TGTGCCAGCAGCTTATTATGGGAAGACCAAGAGACCCAGTACTTC. The whole variable domain, remainder taken from reference TRBV7-2 and TRBJ2-5, is GAGVSQSPSNKVTEKGKDVELRCDPISGHTALYWYRQSLGQGLEFLIYFQGNSAPDKSGLPSDRFSAERTGGSVSTLTIQRTQQEDSAVYLCASSLLWEDQETQYFGPGTRLLVL.

The chain recombines TRBV6-1 with TRBJ2-7; D may correspond to TRBD1 or TRBD2 (5 bases each). The CDR3 covers 12 residues. Germline-derived CDR1 and CDR2 are MNHNS and SASEGT. Trimming took off 4 bases at V and 13 bases at J, with 17 bases between the two ends. CDR3 sequence reads: CASSVIGDLRYF. DNA of the CDR3: TGTGCCAGCAGTGTCATCGGGGACCTGAGATACTTC.

The rearrangement links TRBV5-4 to TRBJ2-2; the match to TRBD1 covers 11 bases. CDR1 is SGHNT, CDR2 YYREEE, per germline (reference sequence). Germline trimming cut 4 bases from V and 6 bases from J; bases unmatched to any gene: 11. The length of the CDR3 is 17 residues. CDR3 DNA: TGTGCCAGCAGCCTCCCCCGCGGGACAGGGGGTCCCGGGGAGCTGTTTTTT. Translation: CASSLPRGTGGPGELFF.

The chain couples TRBV25-1 to TRBJ2-7; D unresolved. This CDR3 has 10 amino acids. Germline V gene lookup returns CDR1 MGHDK and CDR2 SYGVNS. Deletions cut 6 bases from V and 8 bases from J, with 8 bases between. CDR3 coding DNA: TGTGCCAGCAGGAGTATTAAGCAGTACTTC. It codes for CASRSIKQYF.

The count of this clone is one. The chain recombines TRBV28 with TRBJ1-4; D possibly corresponds to TRBD1 (6 bases). The V end lost 6 bases, the J end lost 5 bases, and 19 bases lay between the germline ends. The germline V gene encodes CDR1 MDHEN and CDR2 SYDVKM. The CDR3 is 16 amino acids. CDR3 loop: CASRDLLRQENEKLFF. The CDR3 region has the DNA TGTGCCAGCAGGGATTTACTCCGACAGGAGAATGAAAAACTGTTTTTT.

With regard to this clone: Other nucleotide sequences from this sample produce the same CDR3. The J gene is TRBJ2-3, the V gene TRBV7-9; D remains unclear. Germline V gene lookup returns CDR1 SEHNR and CDR2 FQNEAQ (reference sequence). This CDR3 spans 12 amino acids. V lost 0 bases and J 5 bases, leaving 3 bases between the germline ends. CDR3 DNA: TGTGCCAGCAGCTTAGCAGTAGATACGCAGTATTTT. Residues: CASSLAVDTQYF.

The chain employs TRBV7-3 and TRBJ1-2; D perhaps matches TRBD1 (5 bases). Trimming took 6 bases from V and 4 from J, leaving 15 bases between them. CDR1 is SGHTA, CDR2 FQGTGA, per germline. The CDR3 sequence is 14 residues long. Here the CDR3 reads CASSLTTEAYGYTF. CDR3 coding DNA: TGTGCCAGCAGTCTTACGACAGAAGCCTATGGCTACACCTTC.

The chain is built from TRBV5-1 and TRBJ1-3; D remains ambiguous. This CDR3 comprises 15 residues. V was cut by 2 bases and J by 0 bases, with 9 bases left in between. Germline lookup yields CDR1 SGHRS and CDR2 YFSETQ. The CDR3 protein is CASSLGPTSGNTIYF. The CDR3 DNA is TGCGCCAGCAGCTTAGGCCCAACCTCTGGAAACACCATATATTTT.

The chain couples TRBV9 to TRBJ1-2; tentatively, D is TRBD1 (5 bases). This CDR3 region has 12 residues. From germline, CDR1 is SGDLS and CDR2 YYNGEE. V was shortened by 6 bases and J by 1 base, with 7 bases between the two germline ends. CDR3 loop: CASNQGNYGYTF. The DNA of the CDR3 is TGTGCCAGCAACCAGGGTAACTATGGCTACACCTTC.

Notes on this clone: Other DNA sequences in the same sample also yield this CDR3. The chain couples TRBV5-1 to TRBJ2-7; 8 positions agree with TRBD1. The CDR3 sequence is 14 residues long. The junction had 3 bases not matched to a gene; V was cut back by 0 bases and J by 4 bases. Germline assignment: CDR1 SGHRS and CDR2 YFSETQ. CDR3 protein: CASSLGQGAYEQYF. CDR3 in DNA: TGCGCCAGCAGCTTGGGGCAGGGGGCGTACGAGCAGTACTTC.

The V call is TRBV7-2, the J call TRBJ2-7, with TRBD2 matching 11 bases. Trimming cost V 5 bases and J 2 bases; bases outside gene matches: 5. Germline-derived CDR1 and CDR2 are SGHTA and FQGNSA. The CDR3 covers 15 residues. CDR3 loop: CASSTSGSLPYEQYF. In DNA form, the CDR3 reads TGTGCCAGCAGCACTAGCGGGAGTCTCCCCTACGAGCAGTACTTC. The full variable domain, with the rest looked up from reference TRBV7-2 and TRBJ2-7, is GAGVSQSPSNKVTEKGKDVELRCDPISGHTALYWYRQSLGQGLEFLIYFQGNSAPDKSGLPSDRFSAERTGGSVSTLTIQRTQQEDSAVYLCASSTSGSLPYEQYFGPGTRLTVT.

This clone was observed a few times. This chain connects TRBV11-2 to TRBJ1-1, with no clear D. This CDR3 has 13 amino acids. Trimming removed 5 bases from V and 5 bases from J, with 12 bases in between. Germline V lookup: CDR1 SGHAT, CDR2 FQNNGV. The CDR3 region has the DNA TGTGCCAGCAGCGCCGTACAAGGGACTGAAGCTTTCTTT. Its protein product is CASSAVQGTEAFF.

The V call is TRBV9, the J call TRBJ1-2, with D perhaps matching TRBD1 (6 bases). In germline, CDR1 is SGDLS, CDR2 YYNGEE. Trimming left V 0 bases short and J 4 bases short, with 10 bases between. The CDR3 loop spans 14 amino acids. The CDR3, as DNA: TGTGCCAGCAGCGTAGCTCAGGGGAGCTATGGCTACACCTTC. Translation gives CASSVAQGSYGYTF.

V usage is TRBV28 and J usage is TRBJ2-1, with TRBD1 identical over 8 bases. Germline loops: CDR1 MDHEN, CDR2 SYDVKM. V trimming: 2 bases; J trimming: 4 bases; junction bases outside the gene matches: 4. CDR3 length: 15 residues. This CDR3 reads CASSLHGQGYNEQFF. The CDR3 DNA reads as TGTGCCAGCAGTTTACACGGACAGGGTTACAATGAGCAGTTCTTC.

CDR3 nucleotides: TGCGCCAGCAGCTCTTCAGGGCCTAACTATGGCTACACCTTC. It encodes CASSSSGPNYGYTF. The chain uses TRBV5-1 and TRBJ1-2; possibly TRBD1 for D (5 bases). The CDR3 contains 14 residues. CDR1 is SGHRS and CDR2 is YFSETQ in the germline V gene. Trimming took 3 bases from V and 0 from J, leaving 9 bases between them. The full variable domain, its missing parts supplied by reference TRBV5-1 and TRBJ1-2, is KAGVTQTPRYLIKTRGQQVTLSCSPISGHRSVSWYQQTPGQGLQFLFEYFSETQRNKGNFPGRFSGRQFSNSRSEMNVSTLELGDSALYLCASSSSGPNYGYTFGSGTRLTVV.

The CDR3 sequence is CASSFVASGEQYF. As DNA, the CDR3 is TGTGCCAGCAGCTTTGTAGCGTCGGGCGAGCAGTACTTC. This sequence joins TRBV11-2 and TRBJ2-7; D possibly corresponds to TRBD2 (5 bases). The CDR3 extends over 13 amino acids. Trimming left V 3 bases short and J 6 bases short, with 12 bases between. Germline values: CDR1 SGHAT, CDR2 FQNNGV.